The clone carrying this T cell receptor (beta chain) was seen repeatedly, ten times or more. Its antigen is unidentified. 2 million unsorted PBMCs were stored in RNAlater at -80 °C before RNA extraction. Using its own MiXCR run on the 5' RACE reads, TCRdb lists one record per CDR3 protein. The data show around 94,000 distinct CDR3 sequences, with 3.5% to 4% seen just once and 6% held by the top ten. The data originate from a study of neurological immune-mediated disorders. In germline, CDR1 is MDHEN, CDR2 SYDVKM. This CDR3 is built from 12 residues. V lost 6 bases, J lost 5 bases, and 8 bases lay in between. Study outcomes and limitations: None of the CDR3 amino acid sequences in expanded clones turned up in more than one subject, which points to private repertoires in all groups.

The clonotype originates from a woman between 18 and 30 years old with multiple sclerosis. Sequences were obtained from PBMCs. This sequence joins TRBV28 and TRBJ2-4; TRBD1 is a possible D gene (5 bases). CDR3 region: CASRDIENIQYF. The CDR3 nucleotides read TGTGCCAGCAGGGACATTGAAAACATTCAGTACTTC.